This T cell receptor (beta chain) was profiled in a study of blood T cell repertoires in COVID-19. Looking at the study overall: Italy, Spain and the United States were the sources of the convalescent and acute COVID-19 samples. PBMCs, B-cell-depleted T cells, or T cells were the source of the cDNA or gDNA that made up the material.

This clone occurred a few times. The germline V gene has CDR1 SGHDT and CDR2 YYEEEE. The V gene lost 0 bases and the J gene lost 4 bases, with 9 bases spanning the gap. The CDR3 spans 14 residues. Per the study methods: Nucleated cell counts were estimated from reference gene primer amplification. Clones were sequenced by immunoSEQ multiplex PCR, and TCRdb holds only the in-frame ones, with some missing. V and J calls and clone size follow that table, whereas D and trimming were derived from the DNA. Among about 210,000 clones listed, 80% to 90% were seen once. Sequencing was carried out using peripheral blood. The clonotype originates from a man aged 35-49 years with acute or convalescent COVID-19. The chain links TRBV5-6 to TRBJ2-3; the D gene is possibly TRBD1 (7 bases). CDR3 loop: CASSLGRGPDTQYF. CDR3 in DNA: TGTGCCAGCAGCTTGGGGAGGGGGCCAGATACGCAGTATTTT.